This TCR beta chain appears in the sequencing data of a study of cytomegalovirus exposure and HLA in healthy donors. The junction had 12 bases not matched to a gene; V was cut back by 1 base and J by 4 bases. Germline CDR1 reads SEHNR; CDR2 reads FQNEAQ (reference sequence). The CDR3 runs to 17 residues. Remarks on this clone: No antigen is known for it.

Overall study findings and caveats: Reported results showed that the classifier diagnosed cytomegalovirus status with high specificity and sensitivity. Cytomegalovirus-associated status was assigned to approximately 160 TCR beta chains. Generally TCR sequences proved uncommon, though certain public TCRs appeared in numerous donors.

Sequencing was performed with immunoSEQ multiplex PCR; in TCRdb, only in-frame clones are kept and a portion is missing. The table has around 130,000 clones, about nine tenths seen once. The chain recombines TRBV7-9 with TRBJ1-2, with TRBD1 identical over 7 bases. This receptor was taken from a man aged 30 to 45 in good health and CMV-seronegative. Specimen: PBMCs. CDR3 in amino acids: CASSLVWGDREVYGYTF. Written as DNA, the CDR3 is TGTGCCAGCAGCTTAGTATGGGGCGACAGGGAAGTCTATGGCTACACCTTC.